This T cell receptor (beta chain) was recovered during a study of preoperative IRX-2 immunotherapy in early breast cancer. Treatment defined: preoperative locoregional IRX-2 cytokine immunotherapy. Samples came from a phase Ib trial of preoperative locoregional IRX-2 cytokine immunotherapy. Using immunoSEQ multiplex PCR, the repertoire was profiled, and TCRdb retains in-frame clones only, with some absent. The sample carries around 35,000 clones, about 95% recorded once. V shed 4 bases, J shed 2 bases, and the junction held 12 bases outside the gene matches. Germline V CDR1 and CDR2: SGHTA, FQGNSA. The CDR3 loop spans 18 amino acids.

This chain uses TRBV7-2 with TRBJ2-4; 9 positions agree with TRBD2. This sequence originates from a human donor with breast cancer. Sample collection was performed from a patient treated with IRX-2 immunotherapy. The CDR3 here is CASSSPLYSGSPKNIQYF. In DNA form, the CDR3 reads TGTGCCAGCAGCTCCCCATTATATAGCGGGAGTCCCAAAAACATTCAGTACTTC. Using reference TRBV7-2 and TRBJ2-4 for the parts outside the CDR3, the full variable domain is GAGVSQSPSNKVTEKGKDVELRCDPISGHTALYWYRQSLGQGLEFLIYFQGNSAPDKSGLPSDRFSAERTGGSVSTLTIQRTQQEDSAVYLCASSSPLYSGSPKNIQYFGAGTRLSVL.